These 13 T cell receptor beta chains share one sample of origin, sequenced in a study of cytomegalovirus exposure and HLA in healthy donors (dated by TCRdb to about 2017). Libraries came from the immunoSEQ multiplex PCR assay. For the multiplex PCR, a mixture combining 60 forward primers for TCR Vbeta segments and 13 reverse primers for TCR Jbeta segments was used. TCRdb carries this immuneACCESS record with in-frame sequences only. Its versions omit some clonotypes, under half of them owing to an unresolved V gene in the studies checked, with the rest unexplained. This sample has 95,000 to 110,000 clones in its table, and about 81% of those were observed once. The ten biggest clones cover roughly 3% of the sample. The sample comprised PBMCs. The receptors stem from a young man in good health and CMV-seropositive.

The chain uses TRBV6-1 and TRBJ1-1; D is uncertain. Deletions cut 4 bases from V and 1 base from J, with 16 bases between. The germline V gene has CDR1 MNHNS and CDR2 SASEGT. This CDR3 is built from 16 residues. CDR3 in DNA: TGTGCCAGCAGTGTCGCCGTGGTGGCCCCGAACACTGAAGCTTTCTTT. This sequence encodes CASSVAVVAPNTEAFF.

The chain couples TRBV11-2 to TRBJ2-3; D is unresolved. This CDR3 is 16 amino acids long. V was cut by 1 base and J by 4 bases, with 15 bases left in between. Per the germline V gene, CDR1 is SGHAT and CDR2 is FQNNGV. Here the CDR3 DNA reads TGTGCCAGCAGCTTAGCCAGAACGCAGCGCGCAGATACGCAGTATTTT. Protein product: CASSLARTQRADTQYF.

This clone was observed once. A junction end diverges from the germline sequence, so it may reflect a read error. The chain combines TRBV19 with TRBJ2-2; tentatively, D is TRBD1 (5 bases). CDR3 length: 13 amino acids. CDR1 is LNHDA, CDR2 SQIVND, per germline (reference sequence). CDR3: CASTVDSTGELFF. As DNA, the CDR3 is TGTGCTAGTACCGTAGACAGCACCGGGGAGCTGTTTTTT.

The chain joins TRBV9 to TRBJ1-1; 8 nucleotides align to TRBD1. Per germline, CDR1 SGDLS and CDR2 YYNGEE. V trimming: 4 bases; J trimming: 7 bases; junction bases outside the gene matches: 12. This CDR3 is built from 15 residues. CDR3 DNA sequence: TGTGCCAGCAGCCCCTCAATCCCCGGACAGGGTGAAGCTTTCTTT. Translating it yields CASSPSIPGQGEAFF.

Of note for this clone: The junction and the germline gene differ at one end; a read error may be behind it. This rearrangement joins TRBV7-9 to TRBJ2-2; maybe TRBD1 (6 bases). Germline CDR1 reads SEHNR; CDR2 reads FQNEAQ (reference sequence). The CDR3 totals 15 residues. DNA of the CDR3: TGTTCCAGCAGCTCGACAGGAGCGAACACCGGGGAGCTGTTTTTT. Translating gives CSSSSTGANTGELFF.

This rearrangement joins TRBV7-2 to TRBJ2-1, with 8 bases identical to TRBD2. Trimming cost V 3 bases and J 4 bases; bases outside gene matches: 2. CDR3 length: 14 amino acids. The germline V gene has CDR1 SGHTA and CDR2 FQGNSA. CDR3 DNA: TGTGCCAGCAGCTTCGAGCGGGGGTACAATGAGCAGTTCTTC. Amino acids: CASSFERGYNEQFF.

The CDR3 region is CASEGTGGYEQFF. CDR3 nucleotides: TGTGCCAGCGAAGGAACAGGGGGCTATGAGCAGTTCTTC. The chain carries TRBV6-1 and TRBJ2-1; 9 nucleotides match TRBD1. This CDR3 comprises 13 residues. J was trimmed by 8 bases and V by 8 bases; bases with no gene match: 7. Per the germline V gene, CDR1 is MNHNS and CDR2 is SASEGT.

The chain employs TRBV10-1 and TRBJ1-1; D perhaps matches TRBD1 (6 bases). Trimming took 5 bases from V and 5 from J, leaving 15 bases between them. Germline V gives CDR1 WNHNN, CDR2 SYGVQD (reference sequence). CDR3 length equals 14 residues. The chain's CDR3 is CASSSGGSHTEAFF. DNA for the CDR3: TGCGCCAGCAGTTCGGGGGGCAGTCATACTGAAGCTTTCTTT.

The rearrangement uses TRBV5-1 and TRBJ2-5; tentatively, D is TRBD2 (6 bases). The CDR3 loop spans 15 amino acids. Per germline, CDR1 SGHRS and CDR2 YFSETQ. Trimming took 3 bases from V and 1 from J, leaving 13 bases between them. CDR3 sequence (DNA): TGCGCCAGCAGCTCCCAGGACTACCCCCAAGAGACCCAGTACTTC. Amino acid sequence: CASSSQDYPQETQYF.

The CDR3 reads CASKEANYGYTF. The CDR3 DNA reads as TGTGCCAGCAAAGAGGCTAACTATGGCTACACCTTC. The chain carries TRBV2 and TRBJ1-2; D remains unclear. V was clipped by 7 bases and J by 0 bases, with 6 bases between them. CDR1 SNHLY and CDR2 FYNNEI come from the germline V gene. CDR3 length: 12 residues. Based on the CDR3 plus reference TRBV2 and TRBJ1-2, the full variable domain is EPEVTQTPSHQVTQMGQEVILRCVPISNHLYFYWYRQILGQKVEFLVSFYNNEISEKSEIFDDQFSVERPDGSNFTLKIRSTKLEDSAMYFCASKEANYGYTFGSGTRLTVV.

This rearrangement joins TRBV4-2 to TRBJ1-1; 7 bases are shared with TRBD1. The CDR3 is made up of 13 amino acids. V was pared by 0 bases and J by 10 bases, with 5 bases of the junction left unmatched. Germline V gives CDR1 LGHNA, CDR2 YNFKEQ. The CDR3 protein is CASSQEDRAVAFF. In DNA form, the CDR3 reads TGTGCCAGCAGCCAAGAAGACAGGGCGGTAGCTTTCTTT.

The chain has TRBV5-1 and TRBJ1-1, with D unresolved. CDR3 size: 13 residues. The V end lost 4 bases, the J end lost 3 bases, and 10 bases lay between the germline ends. Germline V gene data show CDR1 as SGHRS and CDR2 as YFSETQ. CDR3 residues: CASSSRTDTEAFF. The CDR3, as DNA: TGCGCCAGCAGCAGTCGGACTGACACTGAAGCTTTCTTT. The variable domain in full, with the rest retrieved from reference TRBV5-1 and TRBJ1-1, is KAGVTQTPRYLIKTRGQQVTLSCSPISGHRSVSWYQQTPGQGLQFLFEYFSETQRNKGNFPGRFSGRQFSNSRSEMNVSTLELGDSALYLCASSSRTDTEAFFGQGTRLTVV.

The rearrangement links TRBV10-3 to TRBJ1-5; D gene ambiguous. Per the germline V gene, CDR1 is ENHRY and CDR2 is SYGVKD. The germline V and J ends were trimmed by 3 bases and 5 bases, with 5 bases remaining between them. This CDR3 contains 12 residues. The CDR3 DNA sequence: TGTGCCATCAGTGACGGAGATCAGCCCCAGCATTTT. Amino acid sequence: CAISDGDQPQHF.